This TCR beta chain was profiled in a study of blood T cell repertoires in COVID-19. Study details: Sites in the United States, Italy and Spain provided acute and convalescent COVID-19 samples.

Method: immunoSEQ multiplex PCR; TCRdb's copy keeps in-frame clones and lacks some. The table shows 150,000 to 250,000 clones, with roughly 80% occurring only once. This clone has a handful of counts. The CDR3 contains 18 residues. Deletions cut 6 bases from V and 0 bases from J, with 21 bases between. Germline V lookup: CDR1 MNHEY, CDR2 SMNVEV (reference sequence). Participant-reported clinical history was the basis for cohort assignment. The TCR comes from a middle-aged man who had recovered from COVID-19. The material sequenced was PBMCs or T cells enriched from blood (not recorded which). The rearrangement joins TRBV27 to TRBJ1-3; D is ambiguous. Here the CDR3 DNA reads TGTGCCAGCAGATATAAACTAAATTCCGGGAGCTCTGGAAACACCATATATTTT. Its translation is CASRYKLNSGSSGNTIYF.